This record looks at one TCR beta chain sequence and its context. Its specificity is unknown. These data originate in a study of shared clonotypes between healthy human individuals. Findings of the study overall: Blood was the only sampled material, and tissue repertoires likely differ. Naive subsets, compared against memory subsets, generally had larger estimated richness values.

Per sorted-subset replicate PCR, input was around 220 ng DNA, representing tens of thousands of T cell genomes. Generated by immunoSEQ multiplex PCR, the TCRdb table keeps only in-frame clones and is missing some. The data contain roughly 220,000 clones, 65% of them singletons. The V gene end was trimmed by 6 bases and the J gene end by 5 bases; junction bases not matched to a gene: 12. The CDR3 is made up of 15 amino acids. Germline V lookup: CDR1 SGHKS, CDR2 YYEKEE (reference sequence). The chain couples TRBV5-5 to TRBJ2-3, with TRBD2 matching over 7 bases. Material for sequencing was memory CD4+ T cells sorted from blood. Subset specified: CD45RA-negative fraction. The TCR originated in a man younger than 45 in good health. The CDR3 here is CASTPYPGGKDTQYF. The CDR3 DNA reads TGTGCCAGCACCCCCTATCCGGGAGGAAAAGATACGCAGTATTTT.